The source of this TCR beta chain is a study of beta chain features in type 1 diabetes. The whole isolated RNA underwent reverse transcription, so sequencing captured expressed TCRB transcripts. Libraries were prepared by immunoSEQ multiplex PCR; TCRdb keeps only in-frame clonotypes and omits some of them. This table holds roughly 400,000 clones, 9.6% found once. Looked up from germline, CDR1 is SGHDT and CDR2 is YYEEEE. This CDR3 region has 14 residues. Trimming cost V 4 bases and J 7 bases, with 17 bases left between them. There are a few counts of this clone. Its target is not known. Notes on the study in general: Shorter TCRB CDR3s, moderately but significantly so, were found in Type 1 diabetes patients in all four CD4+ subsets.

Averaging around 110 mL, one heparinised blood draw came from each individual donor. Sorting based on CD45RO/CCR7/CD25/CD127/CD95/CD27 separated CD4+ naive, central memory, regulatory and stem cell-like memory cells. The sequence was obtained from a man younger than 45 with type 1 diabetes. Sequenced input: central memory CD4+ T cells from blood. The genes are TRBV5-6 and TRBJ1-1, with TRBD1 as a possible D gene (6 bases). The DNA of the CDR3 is TGTGCCAGCAGCCAGGGGCCAATGGAGGGTGAAGCTTTCTTT. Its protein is CASSQGPMEGEAFF.